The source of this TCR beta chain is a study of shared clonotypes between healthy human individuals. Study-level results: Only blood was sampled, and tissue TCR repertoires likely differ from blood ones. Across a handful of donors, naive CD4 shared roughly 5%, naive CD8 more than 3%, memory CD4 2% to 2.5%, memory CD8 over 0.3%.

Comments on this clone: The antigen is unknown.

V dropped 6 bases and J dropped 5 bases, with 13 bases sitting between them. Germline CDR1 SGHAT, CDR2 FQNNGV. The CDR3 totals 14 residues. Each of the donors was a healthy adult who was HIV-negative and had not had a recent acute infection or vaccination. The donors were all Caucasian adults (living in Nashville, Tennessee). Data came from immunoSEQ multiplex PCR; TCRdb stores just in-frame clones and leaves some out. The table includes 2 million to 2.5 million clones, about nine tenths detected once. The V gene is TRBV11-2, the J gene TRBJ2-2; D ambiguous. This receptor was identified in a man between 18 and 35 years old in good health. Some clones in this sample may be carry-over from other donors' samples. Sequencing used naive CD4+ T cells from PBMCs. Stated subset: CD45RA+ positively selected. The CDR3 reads CASSNFRETGELFF. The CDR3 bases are TGTGCCAGCAGTAACTTCCGCGAGACCGGGGAGCTGTTTTTT.